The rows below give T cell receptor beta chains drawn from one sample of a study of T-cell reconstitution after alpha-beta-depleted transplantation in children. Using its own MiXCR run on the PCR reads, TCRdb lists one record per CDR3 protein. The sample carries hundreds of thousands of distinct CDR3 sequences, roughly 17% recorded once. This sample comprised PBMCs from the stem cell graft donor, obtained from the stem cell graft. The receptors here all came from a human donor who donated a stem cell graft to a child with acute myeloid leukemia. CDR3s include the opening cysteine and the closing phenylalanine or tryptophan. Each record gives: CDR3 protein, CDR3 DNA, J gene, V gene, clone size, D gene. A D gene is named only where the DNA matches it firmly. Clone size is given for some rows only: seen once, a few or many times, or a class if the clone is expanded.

CDR3 protein: CASSLVLEETQYF; CDR3 DNA: TGTGCCAGCAGTTTAGTCCTTGAAGAGACCCAGTACTTC; J gene: TRBJ2-5; V gene: TRBV12-3/TRBV12-4; clone size: few; D gene: .
CDR3 protein: CASSSLGQDLRKAFF; CDR3 DNA: TGTGCCAGCAGTTCCCTGGGACAGGACCTCAGGAAAGCTTTCTTT; J gene: TRBJ1-1; V gene: TRBV25-1; clone size: many; D gene: TRBD1
CDR3 protein: CASSPDSYGETQYF; CDR3 DNA: TGTGCCAGCAGCCCGGACTCCTATGGGGAGACCCAGTACTTC; J gene: TRBJ2-5; V gene: TRBV7-8; clone size: many; D gene: .
CDR3 protein: CASSPLGAGDTQYF; CDR3 DNA: TGCGCCAGCAGCCCTTTGGGGGCAGGGGATACGCAGTATTTT; J gene: TRBJ2-3; V gene: TRBV5-1; clone size: many; D gene: .
CDR3 protein: CASSVRTDTQYF; CDR3 DNA: TGCGCCAGCAGCGTCCGCACAGATACGCAGTATTTT; J gene: TRBJ2-3; V gene: TRBV9; clone size: many; D gene: .
CDR3 protein: CASSDVKLNTEAFF; CDR3 DNA: TGTGCCAGCAGTGACGTCAAATTGAACACTGAAGCTTTCTTT; J gene: TRBJ1-1; V gene: TRBV6-1; clone size: many; D gene: .
CDR3 protein: CASTPLEGTDTQYF; CDR3 DNA: TGTGCCAGCACCCCCCTAGAGGGCACAGATACGCAGTATTTT; J gene: TRBJ2-3; V gene: TRBV12-3/TRBV12-4; clone size: .; D gene: .
CDR3 protein: CASGQLVGQETQYF; CDR3 DNA: TGTGCCAGCGGTCAACTCGTGGGCCAAGAGACCCAGTACTTC; J gene: TRBJ2-5; V gene: TRBV28; clone size: .; D gene: .
CDR3 protein: CASSQDRTSGGTDTQYF; CDR3 DNA: TGCGCCAGCAGCCAAGACAGGACTAGCGGGGGCACAGATACGCAGTATTTT; J gene: TRBJ2-3; V gene: TRBV4-3; clone size: .; D gene: TRBD2
CDR3 protein: CASRLTGGTYNEQFF; CDR3 DNA: TGTGCCAGCAGGTTGACAGGGGGGACCTACAATGAGCAGTTCTTC; J gene: TRBJ2-1; V gene: TRBV2; clone size: .; D gene: TRBD1
CDR3 protein: CATSQGAVNTQYF; CDR3 DNA: TGTGCCACTTCACAGGGGGCTGTTAACACCCAGTACTTC; J gene: TRBJ2-5; V gene: TRBV28; clone size: .; D gene: TRBD1
CDR3 protein: CASSLGLAGGSGELFF; CDR3 DNA: TGTGCCAGCAGTCTAGGGCTAGCGGGGGGTTCGGGGGAGCTGTTTTTT; J gene: TRBJ2-2; V gene: TRBV12-3/TRBV12-4; clone size: few; D gene: TRBD2
CDR3 protein: CASRRVGETQYF; CDR3 DNA: TGTGCCAGCCGGAGGGTTGGGGAGACCCAGTACTTC; J gene: TRBJ2-5; V gene: TRBV27; clone size: few; D gene: .
CDR3 protein: CASSFPYSGGRTDTQYF; CDR3 DNA: TGTGCCAGCAGCTTCCCATATAGCGGGGGGCGCACAGATACGCAGTATTTT; J gene: TRBJ2-3; V gene: TRBV7-2; clone size: many; D gene: TRBD2
CDR3 protein: CASSLALTAAEAFF; CDR3 DNA: TGTGCCAGCAGCTTAGCCCTGACAGCCGCTGAAGCTTTCTTT; J gene: TRBJ1-1; V gene: TRBV7-6; clone size: .; D gene: .
CDR3 protein: CSAERGSTNYGYTF; CDR3 DNA: TGCAGTGCTGAGAGGGGGAGTACTAACTATGGCTACACCTTC; J gene: TRBJ1-2; V gene: TRBV20-1; clone size: many; D gene: .
CDR3 protein: CASCFDGRMGRGRNYGYTF; CDR3 DNA: TGTGCCAGCTGTTTTGATGGGAGGATGGGGAGGGGGCGCAACTATGGCTACACCTTC; J gene: TRBJ1-2; V gene: TRBV3-1; clone size: .; D gene: TRBD1
CDR3 protein: CASSPGAGLVHEQYF; CDR3 DNA: TGTGCCAGCAGCCCCGGGGCAGGATTAGTCCACGAGCAGTACTTC; J gene: TRBJ2-7; V gene: TRBV7-2; clone size: few; D gene: .
CDR3 protein: CASTKRQGRNEKLFF; CDR3 DNA: TGTGCCAGCACCAAGCGACAGGGGCGTAATGAAAAACTGTTTTTT; J gene: TRBJ1-4; V gene: TRBV6-1; clone size: many; D gene: TRBD1
CDR3 protein: CASSSLRTSVSEQYF; CDR3 DNA: TGTGCCAGCAGTTCCCTTAGGACGTCGGTTTCCGAGCAGTACTTC; J gene: TRBJ2-7; V gene: TRBV12-3/TRBV12-4; clone size: few; D gene: .
CDR3 protein: CSARAIGQGLREAFF; CDR3 DNA: TGCAGTGCTAGAGCTATAGGACAGGGCCTTAGAGAAGCTTTCTTT; J gene: TRBJ1-1; V gene: TRBV20-1; clone size: few; D gene: TRBD1
CDR3 protein: CSARARHQETQYF; CDR3 DNA: TGCAGTGCTAGAGCGCGGCACCAAGAGACCCAGTACTTC; J gene: TRBJ2-5; V gene: TRBV20-1; clone size: many; D gene: .
CDR3 protein: CASSRGLAGPELSGELFF; CDR3 DNA: TGTGCCAGCAGCCGGGGACTAGCGGGGCCCGAGTTGTCCGGGGAGCTGTTTTTT; J gene: TRBJ2-2; V gene: TRBV12-3/TRBV12-4; clone size: .; D gene: TRBD2
CDR3 protein: CASSPKSSGVRADTQYF; CDR3 DNA: TGTGCCAGCAGCCCCAAATCCTCGGGGGTGAGGGCAGATACGCAGTATTTT; J gene: TRBJ2-3; V gene: TRBV7-2; clone size: many; D gene: .
CDR3 protein: CSASAAGGLGETQYF; CDR3 DNA: TGCAGTGCTAGCGCAGCGGGGGGGCTTGGAGAGACCCAGTACTTC; J gene: TRBJ2-5; V gene: TRBV20-1; clone size: many; D gene: TRBD2
CDR3 protein: CASRDRLRSSSYEQYF; CDR3 DNA: TGTGCCAGCAGGGACAGGCTTCGATCTTCCTCCTACGAGCAGTACTTC; J gene: TRBJ2-7; V gene: TRBV25-1; clone size: .; D gene: TRBD1
CDR3 protein: CASSPGSAAPTNQPQHF; CDR3 DNA: TGTGCCAGCAGCCCAGGGTCGGCAGCACCTACCAATCAGCCCCAGCATTTT; J gene: TRBJ1-5; V gene: TRBV12-3/TRBV12-4; clone size: few; D gene: .
CDR3 protein: CASRRHNRGQSFPSYEQYF; CDR3 DNA: TGTGCCAGCAGACGACACAACAGGGGGCAATCATTCCCTTCCTACGAGCAGTACTTC; J gene: TRBJ2-7; V gene: TRBV6-4; clone size: many; D gene: TRBD1
CDR3 protein: CASSLGGVRGTDTQYF; CDR3 DNA: TGCGCCAGCAGCTTGGGCGGGGTACGGGGCACAGATACGCAGTATTTT; J gene: TRBJ2-3; V gene: TRBV5-1; clone size: few; D gene: .
CDR3 protein: CAPNKVGNQPQHF; CDR3 DNA: TGTGCCCCCAACAAGGTGGGCAATCAGCCCCAGCATTTT; J gene: TRBJ1-5; V gene: TRBV24-1; clone size: .; D gene: .